This T cell receptor beta chain came from a study of blood T cells in healthy people across ages. Together with a sample-barcoded 5' primer, a J-beta primer mix was included in a second PCR lasting about 6 to 11 cycles. TCRdb re-called the 5' RACE reads with MiXCR, one entry per CDR3 protein. The profile covers approximately 490,000 distinct CDR3 sequences, with 20% to 30% appearing a single time and 7.5% to 9% taken by the ten largest. Germline V lookup: CDR1 MDHEN, CDR2 SYDVKM. The CDR3 loop spans 16 amino acids. The V gene lost 5 bases and the J gene lost 9 bases, with 20 bases spanning the gap. Per individual sample, total RNA of at least 6 micrograms was extracted. Separately, the same data were catalogued under a study of T cells of mothers and their children.

This receptor was identified in a boy aged 5 to 17 in good health. The chain carries TRBV28 and TRBJ1-6, with a weak D call TRBD1 (5 bases). Sequences were obtained from blood. DNA of the CDR3: TGTGCCAGCAGTGAAGGGGCCCTAGGTAGCCGTTCACCCCTCCACTTT. Protein: CASSEGALGSRSPLHF.